The next 25 T cell receptor beta chains were all read from a single sample in a study of T cell responses to AZD1222 COVID-19 vaccine (dated by TCRdb to the early 2020s). The library was made by the immunoSEQ multiplex PCR assay. TCRdb retrieved this table from immuneACCESS and kept in-frame rearrangements only. Not all clones are present; in checked studies, unresolved V genes account for under half, and no reason is known for the remainder. Counted in this sample were over 90,000 clones; 90% to 95% of them appeared once. The ten largest clones represent 45% to 50% of the sample. The time point label, as the study defines it: baseline before first vaccination. This material consisted of peripheral blood, taken on day 0 of AZD1222 vaccination. The receptor set was obtained from an adult in good health.

This rearrangement joins TRBV19 to TRBJ1-1; 8 positions match TRBD1. CDR3 length: 13 residues. The germline V gene has CDR1 LNHDA and CDR2 SQIVND (reference sequence). Germline trimming cut 4 bases from V and 6 bases from J; bases unmatched to any gene: 4. The CDR3 nucleotides are TGTGCCAGTAGTACCGCAGGGGGCTCTGAAGCTTTCTTT. Encoded protein: CASSTAGGSEAFF.

The J gene is TRBJ2-5, the V gene TRBV28; 8 bases agree with TRBD1. After removal of 10 bases from V and 4 bases from J, the junction contained 8 bases not matched to a gene. Germline CDR1 reads MDHEN; CDR2 reads SYDVKM. The CDR3 runs to 13 residues. For the CDR3, the DNA is TGTGCCACCCACAGGACAGGGATAGAGACCCAGTACTTC. As protein: CATHRTGIETQYF.

The chain couples TRBV7-2 to TRBJ1-1, with D maybe TRBD1 (5 bases). Germline CDR1 SGHTA, CDR2 FQGNSA. Between the trimmed V and J ends, which lost 3 bases and 5 bases, there was a span of 10 bases. This CDR3 is 13 amino acids long. The CDR3 DNA sequence: TGTGCCAGCAGCTTCGGGGGGGGAACTGAAGCTTTCTTT. Translating gives CASSFGGGTEAFF.

V and J are TRBV5-1 and TRBJ1-1, with D uncertain. Germline V gene sequence: CDR1 SGHRS, CDR2 YFSETQ. This CDR3 has 13 amino acids. The V gene lost 4 bases and the J gene lost 0 bases, with 7 bases spanning the gap. CDR3 in amino acids: CASSPSMNTEAFF. The DNA of the CDR3 is TGCGCCAGCAGCCCGAGTATGAACACTGAAGCTTTCTTT. The full variable domain, rest sourced from reference TRBV5-1 and TRBJ1-1, is KAGVTQTPRYLIKTRGQQVTLSCSPISGHRSVSWYQQTPGQGLQFLFEYFSETQRNKGNFPGRFSGRQFSNSRSEMNVSTLELGDSALYLCASSPSMNTEAFFGQGTRLTVV.

The chain links TRBV28 to TRBJ2-3; D remains ambiguous. CDR3 length: 12 residues. The V end was cut by 6 bases, the J end by 9 bases, with 13 bases between. CDR1 is MDHEN and CDR2 is SYDVKM in the germline V gene. The CDR3 loop reads CASSESQRTQYF. The CDR3 nucleotides read TGTGCCAGCAGCGAATCTCAGAGGACGCAGTATTTT.

The gene calls are TRBV18 and TRBJ1-5; D call uncertain. Per the germline V gene, CDR1 is KGHSH and CDR2 is LQKENI. Trimming took off 4 bases at V and 5 bases at J, with 6 bases between the two ends. The CDR3 contains 12 residues. In DNA form, the CDR3 reads TGTGCCAGCTCACAATATGATCAGCCCCAGCATTTT. It yields the protein CASSQYDQPQHF.

V is TRBV7-2 and J is TRBJ1-5; D is perhaps TRBD1 (5 bases). The CDR3 is 13 amino acids. Trimming took 8 bases from V and 2 from J, leaving 10 bases between them. Germline V gene data show CDR1 as SGHTA and CDR2 as FQGNSA. CDR3 DNA sequence: TGTGCCAGCCAGGGTGTGGGCAATCAGCCCCAGCATTTT. Its translation is CASQGVGNQPQHF.

This chain uses TRBV24-1 with TRBJ2-1; 7 nucleotides agree with TRBD2. The CDR3 extends over 11 amino acids. Germline CDR1 and CDR2: KGHDR and SFDVKD. Unmatched junction bases numbered 5, after V lost 10 bases and J lost 9 bases. This chain's CDR3 is CATGGGSEQFF. CDR3 bases: TGTGCCACTGGGGGGGGGAGTGAGCAGTTCTTC.

This chain connects TRBV6-1 to TRBJ2-1, with 11 bases that match TRBD2. The germline CDR1 and CDR2 sequences are MNHNS and SASEGT. The CDR3 runs to 16 residues. Trimming cost V 4 bases and J 8 bases; bases outside gene matches: 10. CDR3 residues: CASSGRETSGTHEQFF. CDR3 nucleotide sequence: TGTGCCAGCAGTGGGCGGGAGACTAGCGGGACCCATGAGCAGTTCTTC.

The chain recombines TRBV4-1 with TRBJ1-6; tentative D call: TRBD1 (6 bases). V lost 3 bases to trimming and J lost 5 bases, with 14 bases between them. The CDR3 spans 16 residues. The germline CDR1 and CDR2 sequences are MGHRA and YSYEKL. The CDR3 loop reads CASSQGSRTDNSPLHF. The CDR3 DNA reads as TGCGCCAGCAGCCAGGGTTCGCGGACAGATAATTCACCCCTCCACTTT.

The CDR3 here is CASSSTSGFTGELFF. Written as DNA, the CDR3 is TGTGCCAGCAGCTCGACTAGCGGGTTCACCGGGGAGCTGTTTTTT. This rearrangement joins TRBV7-2 to TRBJ2-2; 10 bases align to TRBD2. The CDR3 spans 15 residues. Trimming cost V 4 bases and J 4 bases; bases outside gene matches: 3. Germline CDR1 reads SGHTA; CDR2 reads FQGNSA.

This chain uses TRBV29-1 with TRBJ1-1; 7 nucleotides agree with TRBD1. The CDR3 covers 12 residues. Germline values: CDR1 SQVTM, CDR2 ANQGSEA. The ends lost 8 bases at V and 0 bases at J; junction bases unmatched: 3. The CDR3: CSPGQVNTEAFF. Here the CDR3 DNA reads TGCAGCCCAGGACAGGTGAACACTGAAGCTTTCTTT.

This clone was counted a single time. V and J are TRBV6-1 and TRBJ2-7; tentative D call: TRBD1 (5 bases). The V gene's germline CDR1 is MNHNS and CDR2 SASEGT. With 3 bases removed from V and 0 bases from J, the gap between germline ends came to 9 bases. This CDR3 has 14 amino acids. The CDR3 bases are TGTGCCAGCAGTGAGGGGCCGAGCTCCTACGAGCAGTACTTC. Translated: CASSEGPSSYEQYF.

The chain is built from TRBV7-2 and TRBJ2-3; 14 positions agree with TRBD2. V trimming: 5 bases; J trimming: 5 bases; junction bases outside the gene matches: 9. This CDR3 has 17 amino acids. Germline values: CDR1 SGHTA, CDR2 FQGNSA. This CDR3 is CASSLMGLAGAIDTQYF. CDR3 nucleotides: TGTGCCAGCAGCCTAATGGGACTAGCGGGAGCGATAGATACGCAGTATTTT. The full variable domain, its missing parts supplied by reference TRBV7-2 and TRBJ2-3, is GAGVSQSPSNKVTEKGKDVELRCDPISGHTALYWYRQSLGQGLEFLIYFQGNSAPDKSGLPSDRFSAERTGGSVSTLTIQRTQQEDSAVYLCASSLMGLAGAIDTQYFGPGTRLTVL.

This rearrangement joins TRBV27 to TRBJ1-1; TRBD1 agrees at 11 bases. Germline V gene data show CDR1 as MNHEY and CDR2 as SMNVEV (reference sequence). There are 12 residues in the CDR3. Trimming cost V 9 bases and J 5 bases; bases outside gene matches: 2. In DNA, the CDR3 is TGTGCCAGTTGGGACAGGGGGACTGAAGCTTTCTTT. Encoded protein: CASWDRGTEAFF.

The chain employs TRBV11-2 and TRBJ1-2; 11 bases map to TRBD1. The CDR3 is made up of 15 amino acids. The germline V gene encodes CDR1 SGHAT and CDR2 FQNNGV. V trimming: 2 bases; J trimming: 8 bases; junction bases outside the gene matches: 7. CDR3 nucleotide sequence: TGTGCCAGCAGCTTATTAAGGACAGGGGGCCGGGGCTACACCTTC. Translation: CASSLLRTGGRGYTF. The full variable domain, rest sourced from reference TRBV11-2 and TRBJ1-2, is EAGVAQSPRYKIIEKRQSVAFWCNPISGHATLYWYQQILGQGPKLLIQFQNNGVVDDSQLPKDRFSAERLKGVDSTLKIQPAKLEDSAVYLCASSLLRTGGRGYTFGSGTRLTVV.

This chain joins TRBV30 and TRBJ2-2; D is unclear. V was shortened by 7 bases and J by 6 bases, with 9 bases between the two germline ends. The CDR3 is made up of 11 amino acids. CDR1 is GTSNPN and CDR2 is SVGIG in the germline V gene (reference sequence). CDR3 sequence reads: CASYSPGELFF. In DNA, the CDR3 is TGTGCCTCCTATTCCCCCGGGGAGCTGTTTTTT.

V usage is TRBV4-3 and J usage is TRBJ2-5, with 8 bases matching TRBD1. The ends lost 0 bases at V and 5 bases at J; junction bases unmatched: 8. The V gene's germline CDR1 is LGHNA and CDR2 YSLEER. The CDR3 is 16 residues long. CDR3 sequence reads: CASSQDGAGGGETQYF. CDR3 bases: TGCGCCAGCAGCCAAGATGGGGCAGGGGGCGGGGAGACCCAGTACTTC.

J is TRBJ2-5 and V is TRBV5-1; TRBD1 matches 8 bases. J lost 4 bases, V lost 4 bases, and 3 bases had no gene match. From germline, CDR1 is SGHRS and CDR2 YFSETQ. CDR3 length: 13 amino acids. CDR3 bases: TGCGCCAGCAGCCCAGGACAGGGAGAGACCCAGTACTTC. The encoded protein is CASSPGQGETQYF.

The chain is built from TRBV27 and TRBJ2-1, with D uncertain. There are 18 residues in the CDR3. CDR1 is MNHEY and CDR2 is SMNVEV in the germline V gene (reference sequence). The V end was cut by 3 bases, the J end by 1 base, with 19 bases between. CDR3 coding DNA: TGTGCCAGCAGTTTCCAATCCCTGACATCTCGGTCCTACAATGAGCAGTTCTTC. Residues: CASSFQSLTSRSYNEQFF.

The CDR3 is CASSLGWESNEQFF. In DNA, the CDR3 is TGTGCCAGCAGCTTAGGGTGGGAGTCCAATGAGCAGTTCTTC. The chain uses TRBV11-3 and TRBJ2-1, with D perhaps matching TRBD2 (5 bases). The V end was cut by 1 base, the J end by 6 bases, with 10 bases between. Germline values: CDR1 SGHNT, CDR2 YENEEA. The CDR3 covers 14 residues.

The chain carries TRBV6-4 and TRBJ2-3; the D gene could be TRBD1 or TRBD2 (5 bases each). CDR3 size: 13 residues. V dropped 4 bases and J dropped 6 bases, with 11 bases sitting between them. Germline V gene sequence: CDR1 MRHNA, CDR2 SNTAGT. CDR3 region: CASSGGSSDTQYF. CDR3 DNA sequence: TGTGCCAGCAGTGGGGGGAGTTCCGATACGCAGTATTTT.

This clone was observed a few times. The CDR3 DNA is TGTGCCAGCAGTTTAAGAAGGGGGCTGGGCAATCAGCCCCAGCATTTT. It specifies CASSLRRGLGNQPQHF. The genes are TRBV28 and TRBJ1-5, with 7 nucleotides matching TRBD1. Germline V gives CDR1 MDHEN, CDR2 SYDVKM. The CDR3 loop spans 16 amino acids. V shed 2 bases and J 2 bases; nucleotides not matched to a gene: 6.

The V gene is TRBV19, the J gene TRBJ2-2; 12 bases are a match to TRBD2. Germline trimming cut 5 bases from V and 6 bases from J; bases unmatched to any gene: 13. This CDR3 spans 18 amino acids. CDR1 is LNHDA and CDR2 is SQIVND in the germline V gene (reference sequence). CDR3 region: CASSGLTSGSKSPGELFF. CDR3 sequence (DNA): TGTGCCAGTAGTGGTCTGACTAGCGGGAGTAAGTCACCCGGGGAGCTGTTTTTT.

V and J are TRBV5-4 and TRBJ2-3; D may correspond to TRBD1 or TRBD2 (5 bases each). The germline V gene encodes CDR1 SGHNT and CDR2 YYREEE (reference sequence). The CDR3 covers 14 residues. The ends were cut back, 3 bases at V and 14 bases at J, with 22 bases in the middle. CDR3 coding DNA: TGTGCCAGCAGCTGGGGGACCTCATACCCCGATTTGTATTTT. Translation gives CASSWGTSYPDLYF.